This T cell receptor beta chain emerged from a study of cytomegalovirus exposure and HLA in healthy donors. General study findings and limits: An apparent linkage of common viral pathogens to several of the most significant clusters emerged in a later analysis.

Looked up from germline, CDR1 is SGHTS and CDR2 is YDEGEE. CDR3 length: 15 residues. Trimming left V 1 base short and J 0 bases short, with 11 bases between. Every donor was a healthy person donating bone marrow. Concerning this clone itself: Its antigen is unidentified.

The PCR made use of 60 Vbeta and 13 Jbeta primers. The method was immunoSEQ multiplex PCR; TCRdb's version includes in-frame clones alone and lacks a portion of them. The sample holds about 200,000 clones; about 80% are singletons and the top ten take under 3%. The material sequenced was PBMCs. The J gene is TRBJ2-7, the V gene TRBV5-8; TRBD1 might be the D (5 bases). The TCR comes from a woman under 40 in good health and CMV-seronegative. CDR3 DNA sequence: TGTGCCAGCAGCTTGAGACAGCAACCCTCCTACGAGCAGTACTTC. Encoded protein: CASSLRQQPSYEQYF.